These 6 T cell receptor beta chains originate from one sample sequenced in a study of response to subunit inactivated influenza vaccine (dated by TCRdb to the late 2010s). Library creation used RT-PCR. TCRdb lists the instrument as Illumina HiSeq 2500. TCRdb reprocessed the public reads (quality trimming at Q25 with fastp, clone calling with MiXCR) and kept in-frame beta chains. Every entry covers one CDR3 protein and lists the most common genes and DNA from its rows. The sample table holds some 540,000 distinct CDR3 sequences, of which roughly 23% were seen once. The leading ten clones occupy around 2.8% of the sample. These data were also reused for a study on T cells expressing NK-cell markers. According to the second study: The TCR beta cDNA libraries were made using 5'RACE template switching, a step that added both a universal primer site and unique molecular identifiers.

The input for sequencing was CD4+ T cells sorted from PBMCs, taken 11 to 12 days after vaccination. Receptors originate from a man aged 50 to 59 who received an inactivated influenza vaccine. Donor details come from another sample of the same person, matched by shared clones.

This sequence joins TRBV20-1 and TRBJ2-6, with a weak D call TRBD2 (5 bases). Looked up from germline, CDR1 is DFQATT and CDR2 is SNEGSKA (reference sequence). V gave up 2 bases and J gave up 4 bases, with 12 bases separating them. There are 15 residues in the CDR3. CDR3 in amino acids: CSARLQPGGANVLTF. The CDR3 DNA reads TGCAGTGCTAGACTACAGCCGGGAGGGGCCAACGTCCTGACTTTC.

V is TRBV11-2 and J is TRBJ2-1, with TRBD2 matching 9 bases. Germline-derived CDR1 and CDR2 are SGHAT and FQNNGV. The CDR3 totals 19 residues. J lost 7 bases, V lost 5 bases, and 21 bases had no gene match. The CDR3 spells CASSTQIAGAVERLNEQFF. CDR3 DNA: TGTGCCAGCAGCACCCAAATAGCGGGAGCGGTTGAGAGGCTAAATGAGCAGTTCTTC. Supplemented by reference TRBV11-2 and TRBJ2-1, the full variable domain reads EAGVAQSPRYKIIEKRQSVAFWCNPISGHATLYWYQQILGQGPKLLIQFQNNGVVDDSQLPKDRFSAERLKGVDSTLKIQPAKLEDSAVYLCASSTQIAGAVERLNEQFFGPGTRLTVL.

The genes are TRBV10-3 and TRBJ1-6; D uncertain. Germline V CDR1 and CDR2: ENHRY, SYGVKD. Between the trimmed V and J ends, which lost 6 bases and 6 bases, there was a span of 9 bases. The CDR3 is 13 residues long. The CDR3 DNA reads TGTGCCATCAGCGAAAAAAGTAATTCACCCCTCCACTTT. Its translation: CAISEKSNSPLHF.

This chain joins TRBV20-1 and TRBJ1-6; possibly TRBD1 for D (6 bases). Trimming pared 0 bases from V and 10 bases from J, leaving 16 bases between. The CDR3 contains 15 residues. The germline V gene encodes CDR1 DFQATT and CDR2 SNEGSKA (reference sequence). The CDR3 sequence: CSARDYRAGGSPLHF. The CDR3 nucleotides read TGCAGTGCTAGAGACTACAGGGCAGGTGGCTCACCCCTCCACTTT.

This chain connects TRBV11-2 to TRBJ2-7, with 15 positions matching TRBD2. The J segment lost 5 bases and the V segment lost 4 bases, leaving 15 bases of the junction unmatched. Germline assignment: CDR1 SGHAT and CDR2 FQNNGV. This CDR3 is built from 19 residues. The CDR3 region has the DNA TGTGCCAGCAGCTCGGGACTAGCGGGGGGCCTAAATACCCGCCACGAGCAGTACTTC. Its protein product is CASSSGLAGGLNTRHEQYF. The whole variable domain, filled in from reference TRBV11-2 and TRBJ2-7, reads EAGVAQSPRYKIIEKRQSVAFWCNPISGHATLYWYQQILGQGPKLLIQFQNNGVVDDSQLPKDRFSAERLKGVDSTLKIQPAKLEDSAVYLCASSSGLAGGLNTRHEQYFGPGTRLTVT.

V and J are TRBV6-1 and TRBJ1-2; D ambiguous. This CDR3 is built from 14 residues. With 6 bases removed from V and 5 bases from J, the gap between germline ends came to 16 bases. Germline V CDR1 and CDR2: MNHNS, SASEGT. Here the CDR3 DNA reads TGTGCCAGCAGACCGCGAAGGGTGGGGTATGGCTACACCTTC. The encoded protein is CASRPRRVGYGYTF.